These 12 T cell receptor beta chains share one sample of origin, sequenced in a study of control samples from healthy donors and cancer patients. Produced via immunoSEQ multiplex PCR; TCRdb's table is partial and in-frame only. The table records over 100,000 clones, around 89% of them present only once. The sequenced sample consisted of blood. These TCRs come from a woman aged 45-59 years in good health.

The chain joins TRBV6-5 to TRBJ1-1; TRBD1 agrees at 11 bases. V was clipped by 2 bases and J by 4 bases; unmatched bases: 0. This CDR3 contains 14 residues. The germline V gene encodes CDR1 MNHEY and CDR2 SVGAGI. The CDR3 here is CASSYGTGGTEAFF. The CDR3 DNA follows: TGTGCCAGCAGTTACGGGACAGGGGGCACTGAAGCTTTCTTT.

The chain joins TRBV7-9 to TRBJ2-2, with D hard to call. The CDR3 is 10 amino acids. V lost 7 bases and J 6 bases, leaving 3 bases between the germline ends. From germline, CDR1 is SEHNR and CDR2 FQNEAQ (reference sequence). DNA for the CDR3: TGTGCCAGCATGGCCGGGGAGCTGTTTTTT. Protein sequence: CASMAGELFF.

The chain uses TRBV18 and TRBJ1-2, with TRBD1 matching 7 bases. The junction had 7 bases not matched to a gene; V was cut back by 5 bases and J by 7 bases. This CDR3 spans 13 amino acids. Germline CDR1 KGHSH, CDR2 LQKENI. The CDR3 protein is CASSLATGSGYTF. The CDR3 DNA reads TGTGCCAGCTCATTAGCGACAGGGAGTGGCTACACCTTC.

V is TRBV5-1 and J is TRBJ1-4; possibly TRBD1 for D (5 bases). The CDR3 spans 16 residues. Germline V lookup: CDR1 SGHRS, CDR2 YFSETQ. V lost 0 bases and J lost 1, with 10 bases in between. Here the CDR3 reads CASSLVVGGTNEKLFF. The CDR3 DNA sequence: TGCGCCAGCAGCTTGGTAGTCGGGGGAACTAATGAAAAACTGTTTTTT.

This clone was seen once. CDR3 region: CASRARQLAYEQYF. The CDR3 region has the DNA TGTGCCAGCAGGGCAAGACAGCTCGCGTACGAGCAGTACTTC. The chain employs TRBV2 and TRBJ2-7; weak D call: TRBD1 (5 bases). V was pared by 6 bases and J by 4 bases, with 16 bases between. Per the germline V gene, CDR1 is SNHLY and CDR2 is FYNNEI. The CDR3 is made up of 14 amino acids.

V usage is TRBV5-1 and J usage is TRBJ1-2; D perhaps matches TRBD1 (5 bases). CDR1 and CDR2 (germline): SGHRS, YFSETQ. The CDR3 contains 13 residues. V lost 2 bases and J lost 4, with 9 bases in between. The CDR3 loop is CASSFGAGYGYTF. The CDR3 region has the DNA TGCGCCAGCAGCTTCGGGGCGGGCTATGGCTACACCTTC.

V and J are TRBV6-6 and TRBJ2-1; TRBD2 agrees at 11 bases. Losses at the gene ends were 6 bases for V and 4 bases for J; bases not matched to a gene: 5. Germline CDR1 and CDR2: MNHNY and SVGAGI (reference sequence). The CDR3 covers 15 residues. CDR3 bases: TGTGCCAGCAGCCGACTAGCGGGGACTTACAATGAGCAGTTCTTC. Amino acid sequence: CASSRLAGTYNEQFF.

This chain uses TRBV19 with TRBJ2-1; either TRBD1 or TRBD2 may supply D (5 bases each). Germline CDR1 is LNHDA and CDR2 is SQIVND (reference sequence). This CDR3 contains 15 residues. V lost 3 bases, J lost 0 bases, and 9 bases lay in between. CDR3 amino acids: CASSIAGSSYNEQFF. The CDR3, as DNA: TGTGCCAGTAGTATTGCAGGGAGCTCCTACAATGAGCAGTTCTTC.

This clone showed up just once. Other DNA sequences in the same sample also yield this CDR3. This chain uses TRBV20-1 with TRBJ1-1; no clear D gene. The CDR3 loop spans 11 amino acids. Trimming shortened V by 1 base and J by 6 bases, and 6 bases separated the two germline ends. Germline V gene data show CDR1 as DFQATT and CDR2 as SNEGSKA (reference sequence). The CDR3 coding sequence is TGCAGTGCTAGAGGGGCGGCTGAAGCTTTCTTT. Translating it yields CSARGAAEAFF.

This chain joins TRBV5-4 and TRBJ1-4; possibly TRBD1 for D (6 bases). From germline, CDR1 is SGHNT and CDR2 YYREEE (reference sequence). Trimming cost V 6 bases and J 4 bases, with 13 bases left between them. This CDR3 region has 14 residues. In nucleotides, the CDR3 is TGTGCCAGCAATCTAGGGGGAAATAATGAAAAACTGTTTTTT. Its protein product is CASNLGGNNEKLFF.

The chain has TRBV6-5 and TRBJ2-5; 9 positions agree with TRBD1. CDR1 and CDR2 (germline): MNHEY, SVGAGI. After removal of 10 bases from V and 1 base from J, the junction contained 10 bases not matched to a gene. The CDR3 is 15 residues long. As DNA, the CDR3 is TGTGCCACCGCTTTGACAGGGGGGCTCCAAGAGACCCAGTACTTC. It codes for CATALTGGLQETQYF.

The chain joins TRBV19 to TRBJ1-1; 7 bases fit TRBD1. This CDR3 is built from 14 residues. In germline, CDR1 is LNHDA, CDR2 SQIVND (reference sequence). V trimming: 5 bases; J trimming: 9 bases; junction bases outside the gene matches: 12. For the CDR3, the DNA is TGTGCCAGTAGTGCACAAGGGGGCCTGGATAAAGCTTTCTTT. Its translation is CASSAQGGLDKAFF.